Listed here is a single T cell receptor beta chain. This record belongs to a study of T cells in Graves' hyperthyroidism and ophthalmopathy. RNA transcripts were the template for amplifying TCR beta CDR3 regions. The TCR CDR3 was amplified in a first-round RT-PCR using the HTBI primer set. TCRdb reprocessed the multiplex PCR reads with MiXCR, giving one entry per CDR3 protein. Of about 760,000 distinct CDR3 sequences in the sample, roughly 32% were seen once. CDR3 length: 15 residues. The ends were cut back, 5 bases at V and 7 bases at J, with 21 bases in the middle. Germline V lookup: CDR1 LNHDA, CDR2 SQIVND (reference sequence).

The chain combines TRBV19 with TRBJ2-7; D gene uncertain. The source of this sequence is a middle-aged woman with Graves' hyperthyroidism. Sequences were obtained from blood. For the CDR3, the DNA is TGTGCCAGTAGTGCGGCAGGCCAACCAGGAGTTGAGCAGTACTTC. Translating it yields CASSAAGQPGVEQYF. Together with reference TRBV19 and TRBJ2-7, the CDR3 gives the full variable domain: DGGITQSPKYLFRKEGQNVTLSCEQNLNHDAMYWYRQDPGQGLRLIYYSQIVNDFQKGDIAEGYSVSREKKESFPLTVTSAQKNPTAFYLCASSAAGQPGVEQYFGPGTRLTVT.